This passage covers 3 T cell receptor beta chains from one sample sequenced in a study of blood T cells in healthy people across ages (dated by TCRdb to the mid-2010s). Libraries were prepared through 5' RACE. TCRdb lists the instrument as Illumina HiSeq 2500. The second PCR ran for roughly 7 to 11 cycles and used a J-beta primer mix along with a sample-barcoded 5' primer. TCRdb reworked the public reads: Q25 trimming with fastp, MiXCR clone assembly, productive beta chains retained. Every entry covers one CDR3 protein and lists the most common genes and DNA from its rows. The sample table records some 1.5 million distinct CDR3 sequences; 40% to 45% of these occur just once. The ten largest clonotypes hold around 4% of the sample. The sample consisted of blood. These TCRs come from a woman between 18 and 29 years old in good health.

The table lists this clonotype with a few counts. This CDR3 reads CASSLLLAGEETQYF. CDR3 nucleotides: TGTGCCAGCAGTCTCCTACTAGCGGGGGAAGAGACCCAGTACTTC. The chain joins TRBV12-3 or TRBV12-4 to TRBJ2-5, with 11 nucleotides matching TRBD2. The J segment lost 3 bases and the V segment lost 5 bases, leaving 5 bases of the junction unmatched. The CDR3 extends over 15 amino acids.

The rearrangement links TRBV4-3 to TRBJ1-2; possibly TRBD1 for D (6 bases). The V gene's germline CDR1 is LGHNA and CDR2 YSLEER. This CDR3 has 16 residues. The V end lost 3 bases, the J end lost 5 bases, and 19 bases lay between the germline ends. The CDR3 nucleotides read TGCGCCAGCAGCCATGCCCCTGGGTGGGACACTTATGGCTACACCTTC. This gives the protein CASSHAPGWDTYGYTF.

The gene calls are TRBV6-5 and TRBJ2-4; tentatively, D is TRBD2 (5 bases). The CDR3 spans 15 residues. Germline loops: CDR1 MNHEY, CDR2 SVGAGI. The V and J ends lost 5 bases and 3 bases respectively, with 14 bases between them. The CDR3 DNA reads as TGTGCCAGCAGTCTGACGGGGTCGGGCAAAAACATTCAGTACTTC. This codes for CASSLTGSGKNIQYF.